The present T cell receptor beta chain was sequenced within a study of shared clonotypes between healthy human individuals (TCRdb year 2020). A note on the overall study: The cohort comprised a couple of women and a few men aged 18 to 49 years. Leukapheresis yielded between about 0.9 and 9 billion PBMCs per donor. Libraries were prepared and TCR repertoires were sequenced by different laboratories using diverse techniques, in order to increase sequencing depth and limit assay-specific biases. Per donor, three plates each were used for CD4 naive and CD4 memory, two for CD8 naive, and one for CD8 memory. Blood TCR repertoires of five healthy adults were deeply sequenced to estimate repertoire size and the extent of clonotype sharing between individuals.

From the cysteine up to the phenylalanine, the CDR3 has a length of 18 residues. Only the CDR3 DNA is retained, 54 bases long and in frame from the first base. From the germline V gene (reference sequence), CDR1 is LNHNV and CDR2 is YYDKDF. At the junction V is shortened by 2 bases and J by 0 bases; bases outside the gene matches: 5. Study-level results and caveats: The genetic and exposure-history diversity represented was limited by the small number of donors. Naive subsets generally had larger estimated clonotype richness than memory subsets did. Incomplete sequencing was indicated by rarefaction of sorted-subset datasets, despite the large sequencing depth. Compared with non-shared clonotypes, clonotypes shared by all four sorted-subset donors had higher generation probabilities. Based on pairwise subsampling, the degree of clonotype sharing among donors was expected to be affected by sequencing depth. Across a handful of donors, roughly 5.4% of naive CD4, 3% to 3.5% of naive CD8, around 2.1% of memory CD4, and roughly 0.4% of memory CD8 clonotypes were shared. Sampling was restricted to blood, and TCR repertoires in tissues likely differ from the TCR repertoires found in blood.

Healthy HIV-negative adults with no recently reported acute infections or vaccinations were included as donors. All donors were Caucasian adults living in Nashville, Tennessee, USA. Magnetic negative selection was used to enrich CD4+ T cells, after which naive cells were positively selected on CD45RA and the negative fraction became the memory subset. Blood was collected by leukapheresis, and PBMCs were isolated by Ficoll-Histopaque density gradient centrifugation and then cryopreserved in liquid nitrogen vapor phase. Analytical flow cytometry was used to check the purity and quantity of each magnetically sorted T cell population. Genomic DNA was isolated from each sorted fraction and quantified by UV absorbance on a Nanodrop 2000c. Details on this clone: Its antigen is not yet known. No base qualities exist here, and no much larger clone lies one base off it.

Using the deep immunoSEQ assay, multiplex PCR amplified TCR CDR3 regions from genomic DNA. Genomic DNA extracted from each cell subset was distributed evenly over all wells of several immunoSEQ 96-well plates, and each plate served as one replicate. Each replicate PCR for sorted subsets received about 200 ng genomic DNA, equal to about 30,000 T cell genomes. The purified libraries were quantified using a Qubit 3.0 fluorometer, sized with a Bioanalyzer 2100, and then quantified again using the KAPA Library Quantification kit. A separate single-read 150-cycle Illumina NextSeq 550 flow cell was used to sequence each immunoSEQ 96-well plate. The paper's processing steps were these. The immunoSEQ output contained only junctional sequences without quality scores, so filtering could not match that applied to full-length reads. To assign V/J genes and CDR3, sequences were annotated using PyIR, a Python wrapper for IgBLAST v1.9, with IMGT germline references. Reads were filtered out if the reads had weak V/J assignments (E-value above 1e-6), no CDR3, stop codons, out-of-frame junctions, or ambiguous translated residues. A V3J clonotype was defined by an identical inferred V gene, J gene, and CDR3 amino acid sequence. Percentage overlap between repertoires was calculated by dividing the number of shared unique clonotypes by the size of the smaller repertoire. Repertoire richness was assessed with RTK rarefaction, the Chao1 estimator, and Recon v2.1 estimates of unobserved clonotypes. Generation probabilities for all TCRbeta clonotypes obtained by the gDNA method from four donors were computed using OLGA. TCRdb retrieved this table from immuneACCESS and kept in-frame rearrangements only. Not all clones are present; in checked studies, unresolved V genes account for under half, and no reason is known for the remainder. The DNA was the basis for D and trimming; V, J and clone size are from that table. This sample comprises roughly 2.4 million clones, approximately 94% of them detected only once. Approximately 0.13% of the sample is taken by the ten largest.

The sequence derives from a man younger than 35 in good health. Sequencing was done on a sample of naive CD4+ T cells sorted from blood. The sample's cell subset or site label is to be understood as: CD45RA+ positively selected. The chain links TRBV15 with TRBJ2-7, with 15 bases matching TRBD2. The CDR3: CATSRIGLAGGDSYEQYF. The nucleotides are TGTGCCACCAGCAGAATTGGACTAGCGGGAGGGGACTCCTACGAGCAGTACTTC.